This T cell receptor (beta chain) stems from a study of T cells in narcolepsy. Assay used: immunoSEQ multiplex PCR; TCRdb lists only in-frame clones, some missing. The table includes 15,000 to 16,000 clones, over 75% detected once. Trimming removed 5 bases from V and 5 bases from J, with 9 bases in between. CDR1 and CDR2 (germline): DFQATT, SNEGSKA (reference sequence). This CDR3 is 11 amino acids long. The rearrangement uses TRBV20-1 and TRBJ1-2, with D uncertain. The sample taken for sequencing was memory (CD45RA-) CD4+ T cells from blood. The receptor was isolated from a human donor in good health. This CDR3 is CSAFDKYGYTF. The CDR3 DNA follows: TGCAGTGCTTTTGACAAATATGGCTACACCTTC.